One and the same sample provided the 9 T cell receptor beta chains below, sequenced in a study of blood T cell repertoires in COVID-19. The method was immunoSEQ multiplex PCR; TCRdb's version includes in-frame clones alone and lacks a portion of them. Found here are more than 250,000 clones, roughly 90% of them singletons; the top ten hold approximately 17%. Sequences were obtained from PBMCs or T cells enriched from blood (not recorded which). Source of these receptors: a woman aged 25 to 39 who had recovered from COVID-19.

The chain links TRBV7-2 to TRBJ1-1, with D tentatively TRBD1 (6 bases). This CDR3 comprises 14 residues. CDR1 and CDR2 (germline): SGHTA, FQGNSA. V dropped 6 bases and J dropped 2 bases, with 13 bases sitting between them. CDR3 protein: CASSFFRGNTEAFF. The CDR3 DNA follows: TGTGCCAGCAGTTTCTTCAGGGGAAACACTGAAGCTTTCTTT.

J is TRBJ1-3 and V is TRBV2; D may be TRBD1 (5 bases). In germline, CDR1 is SNHLY, CDR2 FYNNEI. The CDR3 has 16 amino acids. Trimming took 4 bases from V and 1 from J, leaving 14 bases between them. Here the CDR3 DNA reads TGTGCCAGCAGTGCTATTCCTCAGGGTTCTGGAAACACCATATATTTT. This sequence encodes CASSAIPQGSGNTIYF.

This chain joins TRBV5-6 and TRBJ1-2; 8 positions agree with TRBD1. The CDR3 has 16 amino acids. Trimming took 5 bases from V and 2 from J; bases not matched to a gene: 11. CDR1 is SGHDT, CDR2 YYEEEE, per germline. CDR3 DNA sequence: TGTGCCAGCAGTTCTGAGGGGGGACAGGAAAACTATGGCTACACCTTC. Translating it yields CASSSEGGQENYGYTF.

The CDR3 here is CASSSPYEQYF. CDR3 sequence (DNA): TGTGCCAGCAGTTCTCCTTACGAGCAGTACTTC. The rearrangement joins TRBV6-5 to TRBJ2-7; D unclear. CDR3 length: 11 amino acids. With 4 bases removed from V and 4 bases from J, the gap between germline ends came to 5 bases. Germline V gives CDR1 MNHEY, CDR2 SVGAGI.

The V call is TRBV28, the J call TRBJ2-2; D may be TRBD1 (6 bases). CDR1 and CDR2 from the germline V gene are MDHEN and SYDVKM. The ends were cut back, 5 bases at V and 5 bases at J, with 21 bases in the middle. The CDR3 loop spans 17 amino acids. The CDR3 bases are TGTGCCAGCAGTCCCCCGTTAGGGCAGGGGAGTACCGGGGAGCTGTTTTTT. This translates into CASSPPLGQGSTGELFF. The complete variable domain, with remaining parts taken from reference TRBV28 and TRBJ2-2, reads DVKVTQSSRYLVKRTGEKVFLECVQDMDHENMFWYRQDPGLGLRLIYFSYDVKMKEKGDIPEGYSVSREKKERFSLILESASTNQTSMYLCASSPPLGQGSTGELFFGEGSRLTVL.

This chain uses TRBV28 with TRBJ1-1, with no clear D. V lost 6 bases and J lost 2, with 16 bases in between. The CDR3 is made up of 15 amino acids. Germline values: CDR1 MDHEN, CDR2 SYDVKM. This CDR3 is CASSPRRVFNTEAFF. DNA for the CDR3: TGTGCCAGCAGCCCTAGAAGAGTTTTTAACACTGAAGCTTTCTTT. Full variable domain (outside the CDR3, taken from reference TRBV28 and TRBJ1-1): DVKVTQSSRYLVKRTGEKVFLECVQDMDHENMFWYRQDPGLGLRLIYFSYDVKMKEKGDIPEGYSVSREKKERFSLILESASTNQTSMYLCASSPRRVFNTEAFFGQGTRLTVV.

This clone has only one observation. The rearrangement uses TRBV4-2 and TRBJ2-2, with TRBD1 matching 7 bases. Trimming cost V 0 bases and J 5 bases; bases outside gene matches: 9. Germline V gene lookup returns CDR1 LGHNA and CDR2 YNFKEQ. The CDR3 loop spans 17 amino acids. In DNA form, the CDR3 reads TGTGCCAGCAGCCAAGATCGAAGAACAGGGGCAACCGGGGAGCTGTTTTTT. The encoded protein is CASSQDRRTGATGELFF.

This chain links TRBV4-1 with TRBJ1-1; D remains unclear. Germline CDR1 and CDR2: MGHRA and YSYEKL. The CDR3 consists of 12 residues. Between the trimmed V and J ends, which lost 0 bases and 5 bases, there was a span of 4 bases. The CDR3: CASSQDRTEAFF. The CDR3 coding sequence is TGCGCCAGCAGCCAAGATCGGACTGAAGCTTTCTTT.

This clone showed up just a few times. The chain employs TRBV5-1 and TRBJ1-1; 10 bases are a match to TRBD1. The CDR3 sequence is 16 residues long. The ends lost 1 base at V and 1 base at J; junction bases unmatched: 4. Germline V gene data show CDR1 as SGHRS and CDR2 as YFSETQ. The CDR3 protein is CASSLNRDRGNTEAFF. The CDR3 nucleotides are TGCGCCAGCAGCTTGAACCGGGACAGGGGGAACACTGAAGCTTTCTTT.